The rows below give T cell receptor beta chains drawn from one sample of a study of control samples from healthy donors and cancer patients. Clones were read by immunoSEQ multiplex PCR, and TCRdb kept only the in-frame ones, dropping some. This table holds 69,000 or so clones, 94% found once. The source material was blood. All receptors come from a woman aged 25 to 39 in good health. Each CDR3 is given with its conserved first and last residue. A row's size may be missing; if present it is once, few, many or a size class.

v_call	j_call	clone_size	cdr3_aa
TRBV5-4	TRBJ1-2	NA	CASSLVTGVGYTF
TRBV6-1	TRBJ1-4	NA	CASSEAGGRDEKLFF
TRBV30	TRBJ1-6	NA	CAWSVFGGGVSPLHF
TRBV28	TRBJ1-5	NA	CASSRGLNQPQHF
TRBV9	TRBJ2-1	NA	CASSGTSRTGAYNEQFF
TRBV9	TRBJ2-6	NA	CASSAVFSSGANVLTF
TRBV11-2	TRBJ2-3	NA	CASSLSASTDTQYF
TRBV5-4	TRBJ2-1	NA	CASSSAGGDNEQFF
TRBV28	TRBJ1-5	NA	CASRLSNQPQHF
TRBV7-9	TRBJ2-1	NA	CASSSSADDNEQFF
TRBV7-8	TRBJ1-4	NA	CASSSDRDEKLFF
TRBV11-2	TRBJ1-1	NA	CASSRVSKVNTEAFF
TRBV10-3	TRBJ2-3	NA	CATKRGGELTDTQYF
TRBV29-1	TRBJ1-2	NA	CSVAPSPGQPFTF
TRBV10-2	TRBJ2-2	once	CASRVAGGANTGELFF
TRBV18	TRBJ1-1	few	CASSPQANTEAFF
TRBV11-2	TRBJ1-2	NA	CASSVRRTVNYGYTF
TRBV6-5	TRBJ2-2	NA	CASSPVWDTGELFF
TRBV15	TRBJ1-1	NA	CATSRGRTNTEAFF
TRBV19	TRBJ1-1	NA	CASSNGDRGPEAFF
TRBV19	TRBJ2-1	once	CASTATGDPYYNEQFF
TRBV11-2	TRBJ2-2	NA	CASSGWAGTGGAGGGELFF
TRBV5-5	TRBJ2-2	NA	CARDGVCRGRPGELFF
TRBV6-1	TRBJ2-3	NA	CASSEPGQPAGTTDTQYF
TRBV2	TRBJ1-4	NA	CASKLGQTNEKLFF
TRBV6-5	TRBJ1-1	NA	CASSFMWGEAFF
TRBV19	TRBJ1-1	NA	CASTPAPSAEAFF
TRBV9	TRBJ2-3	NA	CASSVKASGGFTDTQYF
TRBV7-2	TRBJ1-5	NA	CASSSYSNQPQHF
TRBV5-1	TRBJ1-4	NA	CASSLPGTGNEKLFF
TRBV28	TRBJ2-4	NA	CASSFGGLAKNIQYF
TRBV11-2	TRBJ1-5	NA	CASSLEPGSDQPQHF
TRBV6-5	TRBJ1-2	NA	CASRAGQVGYTF
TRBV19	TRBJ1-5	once	CATSGTGGNQPQHF
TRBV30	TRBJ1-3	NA	CAYSATYSGNTIYF
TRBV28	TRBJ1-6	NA	CASKPGSSYNSPLHF
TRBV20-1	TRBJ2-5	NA	CSAIGGETQYF
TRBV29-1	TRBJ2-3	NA	CSPLGLSTDTQYF
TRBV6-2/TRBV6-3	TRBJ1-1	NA	CASSVGIEAFF
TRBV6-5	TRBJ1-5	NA	CASSPFWFGNQPQHF
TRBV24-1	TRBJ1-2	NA	CATSDQTGGLRGYTF